One sample yielded the 31 T cell receptor beta chains listed below, sequenced in a study of blood T cell repertoires in COVID-19. TCRdb's table, derived via immunoSEQ multiplex PCR, lists solely in-frame clones and lacks some. The sample has tens of thousands of clones; around three quarters are singletons. The sample consisted of peripheral blood. The receptor set was obtained from a man between 70 and 80 years old with acute or convalescent COVID-19.

The chain couples TRBV2 to TRBJ2-3; 7 bases match TRBD1. V was clipped by 2 bases and J by 5 bases; unmatched bases: 4. The CDR3 covers 14 residues. CDR1 and CDR2 from the germline V gene are SNHLY and FYNNEI. The CDR3 DNA is TGTGCCAGCAGTGAAAGTAGGGGGCGAGATACGCAGTATTTT. Encoded protein: CASSESRGRDTQYF.

This clone occurred once. The chain's CDR3 is CASSVDAQGLFYGYTF. CDR3 bases: TGTGCCAGCAGCGTAGATGCCCAGGGCCTTTTCTATGGCTACACCTTC. The chain combines TRBV9 with TRBJ1-2; TRBD1 is a possible D gene (5 bases). The CDR3 runs to 16 residues. V was trimmed by 0 bases and J by 4 bases, leaving 16 bases between them. Per germline, CDR1 SGDLS and CDR2 YYNGEE.

This chain uses TRBV10-3 with TRBJ1-5; no clear D gene. In germline, CDR1 is ENHRY, CDR2 SYGVKD. The V end lost 4 bases, the J end lost 3 bases, and 10 bases lay between the germline ends. The CDR3 is made up of 14 amino acids. The DNA of the CDR3 is TGTGCCATCAGTGTTTCCGGGGACAATCAGCCCCAGCATTTT. Encoded protein: CAISVSGDNQPQHF.

The rearrangement uses TRBV5-4 and TRBJ2-1; weak D call: TRBD2 (6 bases). Germline loops: CDR1 SGHNT, CDR2 YYREEE (reference sequence). Between the trimmed V and J ends, which lost 4 bases and 2 bases, there was a span of 10 bases. The CDR3 sequence is 14 residues long. CDR3 residues: CASSGSGPYNEQFF. The CDR3 nucleotides are TGTGCCAGCAGCGGAAGCGGGCCCTACAATGAGCAGTTCTTC.

The rearrangement uses TRBV28 and TRBJ2-1; TRBD1 matches at 8 bases. The V gene's germline CDR1 is MDHEN and CDR2 SYDVKM. CDR3 length equals 16 residues. J was trimmed by 4 bases and V by 4 bases; bases with no gene match: 9. The CDR3 spells CASSSPRQGTYNEQFF. Here the CDR3 DNA reads TGTGCCAGCAGTTCCCCCCGACAGGGGACTTACAATGAGCAGTTCTTC. The whole variable domain, filled in from reference TRBV28 and TRBJ2-1, reads DVKVTQSSRYLVKRTGEKVFLECVQDMDHENMFWYRQDPGLGLRLIYFSYDVKMKEKGDIPEGYSVSREKKERFSLILESASTNQTSMYLCASSSPRQGTYNEQFFGPGTRLTVL.

The V gene is TRBV2, the J gene TRBJ2-5, with 7 bases identical to TRBD2. There are 13 residues in the CDR3. Per the germline V gene, CDR1 is SNHLY and CDR2 is FYNNEI. V lost 8 bases and J lost 2; bases outside the gene matches: 5. The CDR3: CASASSGQETQYF. CDR3 in DNA: TGTGCCAGCGCGTCTAGCGGACAAGAGACCCAGTACTTC.

This clone was counted between two and nine times. The chain links TRBV18 to TRBJ1-2; D gene ambiguous. The CDR3 contains 13 residues. The V and J ends lost 6 bases and 3 bases respectively, with 11 bases between them. Germline CDR1 is KGHSH and CDR2 is LQKENI. Written as DNA, the CDR3 is TGTGCCAGCTCCCCAGGCGGGGACTATGGCTACACCTTC. It yields the protein CASSPGGDYGYTF.

The chain joins TRBV19 to TRBJ2-1; a weak D match, TRBD1 (5 bases). V shed 6 bases and J shed 5 bases, with 20 bases lying between them. The CDR3 extends over 16 amino acids. The V gene's germline CDR1 is LNHDA and CDR2 SQIVND (reference sequence). As DNA, the CDR3 is TGTGCCAGTAGGTTCCAGGCTCAGGGATCCAACAATGAGCAGTTCTTC. This translates into CASRFQAQGSNNEQFF. The complete variable domain, with remaining parts taken from reference TRBV19 and TRBJ2-1, reads DGGITQSPKYLFRKEGQNVTLSCEQNLNHDAMYWYRQDPGQGLRLIYYSQIVNDFQKGDIAEGYSVSREKKESFPLTVTSAQKNPTAFYLCASRFQAQGSNNEQFFGPGTRLTVL.

This clone has ten or more counts. V gene TRBV5-6 combines with J gene TRBJ1-2; 8 positions match TRBD1. With 0 bases clipped from V and 3 bases from J, the junction kept 13 bases outside the gene matches. Germline assignment: CDR1 SGHDT and CDR2 YYEEEE. The CDR3 extends over 18 amino acids. The CDR3 DNA reads TGTGCCAGCAGCTTGGGGACCAGGGGGCGGCTTTCGGACTATGGCTACACCTTC. This translates into CASSLGTRGRLSDYGYTF.

The chain combines TRBV2 with TRBJ2-1; 8 nucleotides align to TRBD1. With V trimmed by 4 bases and J by 3 bases, 11 bases remained unmatched. CDR1 is SNHLY and CDR2 is FYNNEI in the germline V gene. The CDR3 sequence is 17 residues long. CDR3: CASSGHDRGPDYNEQFF. The CDR3 DNA reads as TGTGCCAGCAGTGGACATGACAGGGGACCAGACTACAATGAGCAGTTCTTC.

The chain couples TRBV27 to TRBJ2-1; 12 bases are shared with TRBD2. CDR1 is MNHEY and CDR2 is SMNVEV in the germline V gene (reference sequence). The CDR3 runs 15 residues. J gave up 6 bases and V 7 bases, and 7 bases lay outside the gene matches. CDR3: CASKLGLAGINEQFF. The CDR3 nucleotides read TGTGCCAGCAAGCTCGGACTAGCGGGGATCAATGAGCAGTTCTTC.

This clone was seen a few times. The V call is TRBV30, the J call TRBJ2-5, with D possibly being TRBD2 (5 bases). V was trimmed by 2 bases and J by 7 bases, leaving 8 bases between them. Germline lookup yields CDR1 GTSNPN and CDR2 SVGIG (reference sequence). This CDR3 spans 11 amino acids. The CDR3 sequence is CAWSNRGTQYF. CDR3 bases: TGTGCCTGGAGTAATCGGGGGACCCAGTACTTC.

This clone was seen only once. V and J are TRBV7-3 and TRBJ2-3; unclear D gene. Trimming cost V 2 bases and J 1 base, with 4 bases left between them. CDR3 size: 13 residues. Germline CDR1 is SGHTA and CDR2 is FQGTGA. The CDR3, as DNA: TGTGCCAGCAGCTTATCTCGCACAGATACGCAGTATTTT. Translating gives CASSLSRTDTQYF.

J is TRBJ1-1 and V is TRBV3-1 (or the pseudogene TRBV3-2), with D unclear. Germline CDR1 reads LGHDT; CDR2 reads YNNKEL (reference sequence). V gave up 2 bases and J gave up 2 bases, with 9 bases separating them. There are 14 residues in the CDR3. The CDR3 reads CASSQRRSNTEAFF. As DNA, the CDR3 is TGTGCCAGCAGCCAAAGGCGGTCCAACACTGAAGCTTTCTTT.

This chain links TRBV9 with TRBJ2-2, with a weak D call TRBD2 (6 bases). The germline gives CDR1 SGDLS, CDR2 YYNGEE. The CDR3 has 15 residues. Trimming pared 2 bases from V and 3 bases from J, leaving 11 bases between. CDR3 sequence reads: CASSVTSRDTGELFF. DNA for the CDR3: TGTGCCAGCAGCGTCACTAGCCGAGACACCGGGGAGCTGTTTTTT.

This clone has just a few counts. The chain combines TRBV11-1 with TRBJ2-7; TRBD2 matches at 7 bases. This CDR3 spans 15 amino acids. Germline CDR1 and CDR2: SGHAT and FQDESV (reference sequence). V lost 0 bases, J lost 2 bases, and 4 bases stayed unmatched. The CDR3, as DNA: TGTGCCAGCAGCTTAGCGCCCGGGACTACCTACGAGCAGTACTTC. It yields the protein CASSLAPGTTYEQYF.

The chain recombines TRBV5-4 with TRBJ2-2, with TRBD1 identical over 9 bases. Germline V CDR1 and CDR2: SGHNT, YYREEE (reference sequence). This CDR3 comprises 16 residues. Trimming took 1 base from V and 5 from J; bases not matched to a gene: 6. The CDR3 coding sequence is TGTGCCAGCAGCTTGTCCGGACAGGGGTGGACCGGGGAGCTGTTTTTT. Translation gives CASSLSGQGWTGELFF. The variable domain in full, completed from reference TRBV5-4 and TRBJ2-2, reads ETGVTQSPTHLIKTRGQQVTLRCSSQSGHNTVSWYQQALGQGPQFIFQYYREEENGRGNFPPRFSGLQFPNYSSELNVNALELDDSALYLCASSLSGQGWTGELFFGEGSRLTVL.

This clone was counted once. The rearrangement joins TRBV2 to TRBJ1-3; D not resolved. The CDR3 is made up of 15 amino acids. The germline V gene has CDR1 SNHLY and CDR2 FYNNEI. V was cut by 2 bases and J by 4 bases, with 12 bases left in between. CDR3 sequence reads: CASSEYEGPGNTIYF. CDR3 DNA: TGTGCCAGCAGTGAATATGAGGGCCCGGGAAACACCATATATTTT. Looking up the rest from reference TRBV2 and TRBJ1-3 gives the full variable domain: EPEVTQTPSHQVTQMGQEVILRCVPISNHLYFYWYRQILGQKVEFLVSFYNNEISEKSEIFDDQFSVERPDGSNFTLKIRSTKLEDSAMYFCASSEYEGPGNTIYFGEGSWLTVV.

CDR3 region: CASTWGLAGGGANTGELFF. The CDR3 coding sequence is TGTGCCAGCACTTGGGGACTAGCGGGGGGAGGAGCTAACACCGGGGAGCTGTTTTTT. The V call is TRBV7-8, the J call TRBJ2-2; 15 nucleotides line up with TRBD2. CDR1 and CDR2 from the germline V gene are SGHVS and FQNEAQ. Trimming removed 7 bases from V and 2 bases from J; junction bases left unmatched: 11. The CDR3 extends over 19 amino acids.

This chain links TRBV27 with TRBJ2-7, with TRBD2 identical over 7 bases. Germline V gene sequence: CDR1 MNHEY, CDR2 SMNVEV (reference sequence). With V trimmed by 6 bases and J by 6 bases, 17 bases remained unmatched. The CDR3 covers 16 residues. CDR3 protein: CASSLIGGNKGAEQYF. The DNA of the CDR3 is TGTGCCAGCAGCCTAATCGGGGGGAATAAGGGCGCCGAGCAGTACTTC.

The V gene is TRBV30, the J gene TRBJ2-1; tentatively, D is TRBD1 (5 bases). Trimming took 0 bases from V and 10 from J, leaving 13 bases between them. CDR3 length equals 13 residues. Germline V gene sequence: CDR1 GTSNPN, CDR2 SVGIG (reference sequence). The DNA for the CDR3 is TGTGCCTGGAGTGTAGTATTGGGGCAGGAGCAGTTCTTC. Protein product: CAWSVVLGQEQFF. The whole variable domain, remainder taken from reference TRBV30 and TRBJ2-1, is SQTIHQWPATLVQPVGSPLSLECTVEGTSNPNLYWYRQAAGRGLQLLFYSVGIGQISSEVPQNLSASRPQDRQFILSSKKLLLSDSGFYLCAWSVVLGQEQFFGPGTRLTVL.

The CDR3 nucleotides are TGCGCCAGCAGCCAAAGCCCCGGACAGTCAGAAAAACTGTTTTTT. As protein: CASSQSPGQSEKLFF. The chain couples TRBV4-1 to TRBJ1-4, with D perhaps matching TRBD1 (6 bases). The germline CDR1 and CDR2 sequences are MGHRA and YSYEKL. Deletions cut 2 bases from V and 8 bases from J, with 15 bases between. CDR3 length equals 15 residues.

V and J are TRBV6-5 and TRBJ1-2; D perhaps matches TRBD1 (6 bases). Germline CDR1 is MNHEY and CDR2 is SVGAGI. The CDR3 runs to 14 residues. V was cut by 5 bases and J by 6 bases, with 16 bases left in between. CDR3 nucleotide sequence: TGTGCCAGCAGTCCGGCGGGGGGCGCAGATGGCTACACCTTC. This gives the protein CASSPAGGADGYTF.

The gene calls are TRBV19 and TRBJ1-1; no clear D. The CDR3 consists of 15 residues. Germline CDR1 reads LNHDA; CDR2 reads SQIVND (reference sequence). Trimming took off 8 bases at V and 3 bases at J, with 19 bases between the two ends. The CDR3 sequence is CASSPPRGIYTEAFF. The DNA of the CDR3 is TGTGCCAGTTCCCCACCCCGGGGTATCTACACTGAAGCTTTCTTT.

V and J are TRBV6-5 and TRBJ1-2; 9 bases agree with TRBD1. CDR1 and CDR2 (germline): MNHEY, SVGAGI. V gave up 6 bases and J gave up 3 bases; unmatched junction bases: 8. The CDR3 has 15 amino acids. The CDR3 protein is CASSITGGGHYGYTF. The CDR3 bases are TGTGCCAGCAGCATTACAGGGGGCGGCCACTATGGCTACACCTTC.

J is TRBJ2-5 and V is TRBV5-1; 7 nucleotides line up with TRBD1. Germline V gene lookup returns CDR1 SGHRS and CDR2 YFSETQ. This CDR3 has 14 amino acids. Trimming cost V 1 base and J 3 bases; bases outside gene matches: 3. CDR3 in amino acids: CASSLPTGEETQYF. CDR3 DNA: TGCGCCAGCAGCTTGCCCACAGGGGAAGAGACCCAGTACTTC.

This chain connects TRBV10-1 to TRBJ2-1; 10 positions agree with TRBD2. This CDR3 has 17 amino acids. V was clipped by 0 bases and J by 5 bases; unmatched bases: 7. Germline-derived CDR1 and CDR2 are WNHNN and SYGVQD (reference sequence). CDR3: CASSESAFSGRDNEQFF. CDR3 bases: TGCGCCAGCAGTGAGTCGGCCTTCAGCGGGAGGGACAATGAGCAGTTCTTC.

The V gene is TRBV5-1, the J gene TRBJ2-1, with 10 nucleotides matching TRBD1. Germline assignment: CDR1 SGHRS and CDR2 YFSETQ. This CDR3 spans 15 amino acids. V dropped 4 bases and J dropped 7; count of bases not matched to a gene: 8. The CDR3 DNA is TGCGCCAGCAGCCCAAGGGACAGGGGCTATAATGAGCAGTTCTTC. Amino acid sequence: CASSPRDRGYNEQFF.

The CDR3 DNA sequence: TGCGCCAGCAGCGCTGGGACAGGGGGCATCCGCTATGGCTACACCTTC. It encodes CASSAGTGGIRYGYTF. The J gene is TRBJ1-2, the V gene TRBV5-1, with 12 nucleotides matching TRBD1. This CDR3 region has 16 residues. The germline gives CDR1 SGHRS, CDR2 YFSETQ. With 4 bases clipped from V and 4 bases from J, the junction kept 8 bases outside the gene matches.

The V call is TRBV5-1, the J call TRBJ2-1, with 7 bases aligning to TRBD2. This CDR3 spans 17 amino acids. Germline V gene sequence: CDR1 SGHRS, CDR2 YFSETQ. Trimming took 4 bases from V and 0 from J; bases not matched to a gene: 10. Written as DNA, the CDR3 is TGCGCCAGCAGCCCAAGGGAAGGGACTATCTCCTACAATGAGCAGTTCTTC. As protein: CASSPREGTISYNEQFF.

The chain couples TRBV5-6 to TRBJ1-1, with D maybe TRBD1 (5 bases). V lost 3 bases to trimming and J lost 2 bases, with 11 bases between them. This CDR3 is built from 14 residues. Germline V gives CDR1 SGHDT, CDR2 YYEEEE. The DNA of the CDR3 is TGTGCCAGCAGCTGGGGACTCGGAAACACTGAAGCTTTCTTT. Protein: CASSWGLGNTEAFF.